This T cell receptor beta chain stems from a study of T cells in localized non-small cell lung cancer. TCRdb's table, derived via immunoSEQ multiplex PCR, lists solely in-frame clones and lacks some. The sample holds about 3,300 clones, about 30% seen once. Turning to this clone: Antigen: not known.

Trimming removed 3 bases from V and 6 bases from J; junction bases left unmatched: 6. The CDR3 loop spans 16 amino acids. Germline values: CDR1 SGDLS, CDR2 YYNGEE. Study results and caveats: Sequencing was limited to one tumor region, leaving the possibility of heterogeneity open. Adjacent lung held a median roughly 60 of the top 100 tumor clones.

The gene calls are TRBV9 and TRBJ2-3; 14 bases map to TRBD2. The receptor comes from a woman aged 40 to 75 with stage I lung adenocarcinoma. The sequenced sample was normal lung tissue next to the tumor, obtained before any cancer treatment. The CDR3 spells CASSAGTSGSMDTQYF. The CDR3 nucleotides are TGTGCCAGCAGCGCGGGGACTAGCGGGAGTATGGATACGCAGTATTTT.